The subject of this entry is one T cell receptor (beta chain). The entry originates in a study of blood T cell repertoires in COVID-19. Study summary: COVID-19 samples, acute and convalescent, were from the United States, Italy and Spain.

With 0 bases removed from V and 1 base from J, the gap between germline ends came to 9 bases. The CDR3 contains 15 residues. In germline, CDR1 is SNHLY, CDR2 FYNNEI. Libraries were prepared by immunoSEQ multiplex PCR; TCRdb keeps only in-frame clonotypes and omits some of them. The table lists roughly 170,000 clones, roughly 84% of them singletons, with over 15% in the top ten. This sequence originates from a man aged 60 to 75 who had recovered from COVID-19. Sequencing was carried out using PBMCs or T cells enriched from blood (not recorded which). The rearrangement joins TRBV2 to TRBJ1-1; the D is unclear. As DNA, the CDR3 is TGTGCCAGCAGTGAAGCGGCCGAGGGGAACACTGAAGCTTTCTTT. It is translated as CASSEAAEGNTEAFF.